These 3 T cell receptor beta chains came from one sample sequenced in a study of blood T cell repertoires in COVID-19. TCRdb's copy holds only in-frame clones and misses some; the assay was immunoSEQ multiplex PCR. Here the sample spans 150,000 or so clones, around 84% being singletons. The sequenced sample consisted of PBMCs or T cells enriched from blood (not recorded which). Receptors originate from a man between 45 and 60 years old who had recovered from COVID-19.

The chain carries TRBV5-1 and TRBJ1-2; D gene uncertain. The germline V gene has CDR1 SGHRS and CDR2 YFSETQ. CDR3 length: 17 amino acids. Trimming stripped 1 base from V and 5 bases from J, with 21 bases between. The CDR3 DNA sequence: TGCGCCAGCAGCTTGTCGGGCGGGGAGATGGTCCTATATGGCTACACCTTC. This sequence encodes CASSLSGGEMVLYGYTF.

The chain joins TRBV6-5 to TRBJ1-1; no firm D call. The CDR3 runs 12 residues. Deletions cut 1 base from V and 8 bases from J, with 8 bases between. Per germline, CDR1 MNHEY and CDR2 SVGAGI. The CDR3, as DNA: TGTGCCAGCAGTTACTACCGGGGAGAAGCTTTCTTT. This codes for CASSYYRGEAFF.

The rearrangement links TRBV7-9 to TRBJ1-4; D gene ambiguous. The CDR3 covers 13 residues. Trimming pared 1 base from V and 6 bases from J, leaving 6 bases between. Germline V lookup: CDR1 SEHNR, CDR2 FQNEAQ (reference sequence). The CDR3 DNA is TGTGCCAGCAGCTTAGTCCTTCATGAAAAACTGTTTTTT. Its protein product is CASSLVLHEKLFF.